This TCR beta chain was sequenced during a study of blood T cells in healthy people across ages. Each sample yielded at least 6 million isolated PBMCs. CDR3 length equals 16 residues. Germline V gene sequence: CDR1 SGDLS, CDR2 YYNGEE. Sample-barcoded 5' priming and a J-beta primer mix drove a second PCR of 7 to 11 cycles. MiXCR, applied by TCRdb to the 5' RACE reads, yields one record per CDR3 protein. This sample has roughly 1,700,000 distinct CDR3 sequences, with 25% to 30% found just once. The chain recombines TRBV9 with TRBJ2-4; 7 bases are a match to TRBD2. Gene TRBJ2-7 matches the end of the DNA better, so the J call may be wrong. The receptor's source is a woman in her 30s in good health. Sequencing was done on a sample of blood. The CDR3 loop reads CASSVEMLRGTYEQYF. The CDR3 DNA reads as TGTGCCAGCAGCGTAGAGATGTTGCGGGGGACCTACGAGCAGTACTTC.